The text below deals with one T cell receptor beta chain. Its antigen is unidentified. The junction had 2 bases not matched to a gene; V was cut back by 3 bases and J by 2 bases. The CDR3 is made up of 14 amino acids. CDR1 is SGHTA and CDR2 is FQGTGA in the germline V gene. The treatment was: roughly 19 received Ad26.COV2.S at low or high dose, single or two shots; 5 received placebo; per-sample allocation not given. Sampling occurred on day 63 after the first vaccine or placebo injection. Built on an Ad26 vector, the vaccine expressed Wuhan-strain SARS-CoV-2 spike. The sample is drawn from a study of Ad26.COV2.S vaccination and SARS-CoV-2 variants. Across the study: Ad26.COV2.S was injected intramuscularly once or twice, 56 days apart.

Measured with immunoSEQ multiplex PCR; TCRdb has only the in-frame clones, and not every one. The sample includes fewer than 500,000 clones, 89% of them seen just once. Study results and caveats: Comparability of non-spike TCR breadth was observed across vaccine and placebo recipients.

Sequencing was performed on peripheral blood, taken in a trial of Ad26.COV2.S vaccine versus placebo. The sequence was collected from a person between 18 and 65 years old who received the Ad26.COV2.S COVID-19 vaccine or a placebo. The chain carries TRBV7-3 and TRBJ2-3; TRBD1 agrees at 7 bases. The CDR3 nucleotides read TGTGCCAGCAGCTTGAGGGGGCCCACAGATACGCAGTATTTT. Amino acids: CASSLRGPTDTQYF.